The T cell receptor beta chain described here comes from a study of shared clonotypes between healthy human individuals. Overall study findings and caveats: Rarefaction revealed incomplete sorted-subset sequencing despite large depth.

Worth noting for this clone: Antigen specificity is unknown.

Profiling relied on immunoSEQ multiplex PCR, and the TCRdb table lists in-frame clones only, not all of them. Of roughly 2,300,000 clones listed, 80% to 95% are singletons. Sequenced sample: naive CD4+ T cells from PBMCs. Subset in this sample: CD45RA+ positively selected. The receptor was isolated from a man aged 18 to 35 in good health. Some clones in this sample may be carry-over from other donors' samples.

The CDR3 DNA sequence: TGCGCCAGCAGAGTCCAGGGGGCGGTTTGGCACACTGAAGCTTTCTTT. Translating it yields CASRVQGAVWHTEAFF. The rearrangement uses TRBV23-1 and TRBJ1-1, with TRBD1 matching over 8 bases. TRBV23-1 counts as an open reading frame of uncertain function. V trimming: 6 bases; J trimming: 3 bases; junction bases outside the gene matches: 12. The length of the CDR3 is 16 residues.